The TCR beta chain described here comes from a study of blood T cell repertoires in COVID-19. For the study at large: There were acute and convalescent COVID-19 samples, and they came from the United States, Italy and Spain. Sources were T cells, B-cell-depleted T cells, or PBMCs; the material itself was cDNA or gDNA.

With 0 bases clipped from V and 4 bases from J, the junction kept 1 base outside the gene matches. Germline lookup yields CDR1 SGHRS and CDR2 YFSETQ. The CDR3 runs 15 residues. Seattle patients were enrolled during active infection and followed longitudinally. Some clones are missing from TCRdb's copy, which holds only in-frame ones; the method was immunoSEQ multiplex PCR. Among 150,000 to 200,000 clones listed, approximately 95% were seen once. This chain uses TRBV5-1 with TRBJ2-5; 12 bases line up with TRBD1. Material for sequencing was peripheral blood. The source is a woman aged 55-69 years with COVID-19, enrolled during active disease. CDR3 coding DNA: TGCGCCAGCAGCTTGGTGGGACAGGGGGCAGAGACCCAGTACTTC. Protein sequence: CASSLVGQGAETQYF.